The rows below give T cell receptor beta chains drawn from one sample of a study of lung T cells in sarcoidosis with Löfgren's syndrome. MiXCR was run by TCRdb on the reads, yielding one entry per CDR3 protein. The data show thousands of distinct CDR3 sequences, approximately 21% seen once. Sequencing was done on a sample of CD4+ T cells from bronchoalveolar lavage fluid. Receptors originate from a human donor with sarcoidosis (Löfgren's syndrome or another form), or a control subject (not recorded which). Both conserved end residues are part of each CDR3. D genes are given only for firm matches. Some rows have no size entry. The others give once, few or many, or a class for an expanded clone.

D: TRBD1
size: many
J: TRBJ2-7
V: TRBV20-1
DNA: TGCAGTGCTAGAGGGCCACGGACAGGGGGAAGCGAGCAGTACTTC
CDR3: CSARGPRTGGSEQYF

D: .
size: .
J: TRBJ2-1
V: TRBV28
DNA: TGTGCCAGCAGTTTTTCGTTTGGGTACAATGAGCAGTTCTTC
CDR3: CASSFSFGYNEQFF

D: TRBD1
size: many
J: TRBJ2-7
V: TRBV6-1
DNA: TGTGCCAGCAGCAAAGCCGGGACAGGGGTTCGCGAGCAGTACTTC
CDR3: CASSKAGTGVREQYF

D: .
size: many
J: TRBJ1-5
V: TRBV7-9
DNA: TGTGCCAGCAGCTTAGCGCGGGGGCCGGAGCAGCCCCAGCATTTT
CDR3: CASSLARGPEQPQHF

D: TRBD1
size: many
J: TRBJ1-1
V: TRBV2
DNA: TGTGCCAGCAGGTTTACAGGGGGGGGAACTGAAGCTTTCTTT
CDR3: CASRFTGGGTEAFF

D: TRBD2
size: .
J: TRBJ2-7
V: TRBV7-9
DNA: TGTGCCAGCAGCTATGATCAGCGGGGGGGCCGGTACGAGCAGTACTTC
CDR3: CASSYDQRGGRYEQYF

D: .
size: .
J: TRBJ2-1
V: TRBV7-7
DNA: TGTGCCAGCAGCTTAGTGAGGTTAACCGAGCAGTTCTTC
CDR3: CASSLVRLTEQFF

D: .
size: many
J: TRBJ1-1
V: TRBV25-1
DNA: TGTGCCAGCAGTGAATACGGGGGGTTCAGGAACACTGAAGCTTTCTTT
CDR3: CASSEYGGFRNTEAFF

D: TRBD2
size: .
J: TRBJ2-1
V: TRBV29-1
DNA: TGCAGCGTTGCACTAGCGGGGGTTGGGAATGAGCAGTTCTTC
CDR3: CSVALAGVGNEQFF

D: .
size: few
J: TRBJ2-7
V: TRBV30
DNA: TGTGCCTGGACCGACAGAGGGGAGCAGTACTTC
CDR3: CAWTDRGEQYF

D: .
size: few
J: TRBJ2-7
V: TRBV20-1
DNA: TGCAGTGCTACCCCTCTAGGGGGTCAGCCCTACGAGCAGTACTTC
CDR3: CSATPLGGQPYEQYF

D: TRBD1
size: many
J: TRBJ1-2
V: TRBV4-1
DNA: TGCGCCAGCAGCCGGGACACAGGGGGTTATGGCTACACCTTC
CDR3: CASSRDTGGYGYTF

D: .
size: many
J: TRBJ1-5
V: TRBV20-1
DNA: TGCAGTGCTAGTGCCGGGAGCAATCAGCCCCAGCATTTT
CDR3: CSASAGSNQPQHF

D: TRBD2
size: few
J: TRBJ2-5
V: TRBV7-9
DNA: TGTGCCAGCAGCCCCCAGGGACTAGCGGGGGGTCAAGAGACCCAGTACTTC
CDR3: CASSPQGLAGGQETQYF

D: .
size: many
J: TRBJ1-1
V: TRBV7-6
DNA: TGTGCCAGCAGCTTTATGCCTCCTCAGCCTACTTTCTTT
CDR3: CASSFMPPQPTFF

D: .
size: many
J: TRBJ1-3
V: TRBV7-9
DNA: TGTGCCAGCAGCTTAGTTTTGCAGTATGGAAACACCATATATTTT
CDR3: CASSLVLQYGNTIYF

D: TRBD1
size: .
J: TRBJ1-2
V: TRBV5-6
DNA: TGTGCCAGCACCACCAGTCCTGGACAGGTCGGCTATGGCTACACCTTC
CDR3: CASTTSPGQVGYGYTF

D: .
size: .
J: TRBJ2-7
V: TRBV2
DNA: TGTGCCAGCAGGTGGCAGGGGCCTACCTACGAGCAGTACTTC
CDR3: CASRWQGPTYEQYF

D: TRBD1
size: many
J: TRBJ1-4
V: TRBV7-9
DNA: TGTGCCAGCCGTCACGACAGGGAAATGGATGAAAAACTGTTTTTT
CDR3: CASRHDREMDEKLFF

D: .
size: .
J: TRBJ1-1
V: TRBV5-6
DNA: TGTGCCAGCAGCCAGGGACCGGGCGTGACTGAAGCTTTCTTT
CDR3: CASSQGPGVTEAFF

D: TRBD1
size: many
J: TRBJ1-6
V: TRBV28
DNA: TGTGCCGGGGGGACAGGCCAAGGATCCTATAATTCACCCCTCCACTTT
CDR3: CAGGTGQGSYNSPLHF

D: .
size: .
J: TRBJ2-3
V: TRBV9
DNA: TGTGCCAGCAGCGTAGTCCCCCAACACACAGATACGCAGTATTTT
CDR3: CASSVVPQHTDTQYF

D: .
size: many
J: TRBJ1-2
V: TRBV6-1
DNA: TGTGCCAGCAGTCAAAGCGACATCCTCTATGGCTACACCTTC
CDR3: CASSQSDILYGYTF

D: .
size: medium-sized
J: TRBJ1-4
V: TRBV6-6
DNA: TGTGCCAGCAGTTACTCCGGGGGGCCTAATGAAAAACTGTTTTTT
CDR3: CASSYSGGPNEKLFF

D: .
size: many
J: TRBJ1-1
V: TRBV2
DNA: TGTGCCAGCACGGTCAGCCGAACTGAAGCTTTCTTT
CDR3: CASTVSRTEAFF

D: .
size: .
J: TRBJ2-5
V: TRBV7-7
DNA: TGTGCCAGCAGCTCCCCAGAAGAGACCCAGTACTTC
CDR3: CASSSPEETQYF

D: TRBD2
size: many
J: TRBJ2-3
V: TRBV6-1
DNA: TGTGCCAGCGCGCAAAGGGCTAGCGGGACAGATACGCAGTATTTT
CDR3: CASAQRASGTDTQYF

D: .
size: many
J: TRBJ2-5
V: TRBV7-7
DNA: TGTGCCAGCAGCTTAGGATTGTTCGAGACCCAGTACTTC
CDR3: CASSLGLFETQYF

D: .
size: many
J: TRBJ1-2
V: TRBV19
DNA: TGTGCCAGTAGCCCGCTTGATTCTTTGGGCCCCCTCTATGGCTACACCTTC
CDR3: CASSPLDSLGPLYGYTF

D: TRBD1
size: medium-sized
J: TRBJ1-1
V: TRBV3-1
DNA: TGTGCCAGCAGCCTCAGGACAGGGGGAAGCTCTGAAGCTTTCTTT
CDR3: CASSLRTGGSSEAFF

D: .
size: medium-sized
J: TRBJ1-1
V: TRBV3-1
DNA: TGTGCCAGCAGCCAAGTGGGGACTGCGTCGCGGGCTTTCTTT
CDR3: CASSQVGTASRAFF

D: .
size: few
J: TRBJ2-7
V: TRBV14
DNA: TGTGCCAGCAGCCGAACCCCCTACGAGCAGTACTTC
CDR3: CASSRTPYEQYF

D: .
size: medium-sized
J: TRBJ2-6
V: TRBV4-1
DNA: TGCGCCAGCAGCCCACATCAGGTGTCCGGGGCCAACGTCCTGACTTTC
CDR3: CASSPHQVSGANVLTF

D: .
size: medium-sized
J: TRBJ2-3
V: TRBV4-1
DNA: TGCGCCAGCAGCCGAGGGTCCAACACAGATACGCAGTATTTT
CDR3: CASSRGSNTDTQYF

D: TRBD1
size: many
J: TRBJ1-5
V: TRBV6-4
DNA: TGTGCCAGCAGTGTGGACAGGGGAAATCAGCCCCAGCATTTT
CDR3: CASSVDRGNQPQHF

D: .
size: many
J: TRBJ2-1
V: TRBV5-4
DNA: TGTGCCAGCAGCCCCGGGACGGACTACAATGAGCAGTTCTTC
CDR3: CASSPGTDYNEQFF

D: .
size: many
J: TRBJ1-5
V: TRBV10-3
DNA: TGTGCCACCAGCCCCTCAGGTCCAAATCAGCCCCAGCATTTT
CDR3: CATSPSGPNQPQHF

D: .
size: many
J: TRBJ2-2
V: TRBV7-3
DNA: TGTGCCAGCAGTACCGATACCGGGGAGCTGTTTTTT
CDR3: CASSTDTGELFF

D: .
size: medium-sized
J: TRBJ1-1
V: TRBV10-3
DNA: TGTGCCATCAGTGGTTTGGGGAACACTGAAGCTTTCTTT
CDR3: CAISGLGNTEAFF

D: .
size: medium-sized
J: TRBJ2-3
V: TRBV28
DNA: TGTGCCAGCAGTCCCCCTGCGGGCCTCACAGATACGCAGTATTTT
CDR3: CASSPPAGLTDTQYF

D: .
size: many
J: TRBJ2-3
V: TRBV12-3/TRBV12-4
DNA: TGTGCCAGCAGTTTACGGACCAACCTGGAGGGTACGCAGTATTTT
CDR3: CASSLRTNLEGTQYF